Listed below are T cell receptor beta chains from one sample, sequenced in a study of CD8 T cells in ankylosing spondylitis. TCRdb reprocessed the 5' RACE reads with MiXCR, giving one entry per CDR3 protein. The data hold some 250,000 distinct CDR3 sequences, with around 9.1% observed a single time. The sample comprised blood, either unsorted or a sorted T cell fraction (not recorded which). The receptors come from a male donor with ankylosing spondylitis or in good health (not recorded which). CDR3s include the opening cysteine and the closing phenylalanine or tryptophan. A D gene is named only where the DNA matches it firmly. Where a row states a size, it is once, few, many or the class of an expanded clone; other rows omit it.

V: TRBV29-1; size: .; D: TRBD2; J: TRBJ2-1; length: 16; CDR3: CSVSPRRELSYNEQFF; DNA: TGCAGCGTTTCCCCCCGGCGGGAGCTATCCTACAATGAGCAGTTCTTC
V: TRBV20-1; size: many; D: .; J: TRBJ1-1; length: 13; CDR3: CSARSLSITEAFF; DNA: TGCAGTGCTAGAAGCCTCTCGATCACTGAAGCTTTCTTT
V: TRBV10-3; size: many; D: .; J: TRBJ2-3; length: 13; CDR3: CAISEDVTDTQYF; DNA: TGTGCCATCAGTGAAGACGTCACAGATACGCAGTATTTT
V: TRBV9; size: many; D: .; J: TRBJ1-3; length: 16; CDR3: CASSVSAASKGNTIYF; DNA: TGTGCCAGCAGCGTATCAGCGGCCTCGAAGGGAAACACCATATATTTT
V: TRBV20-1; size: few; D: .; J: TRBJ2-3; length: 20; CDR3: CSARVYGLVSGTPSTDTQYF; DNA: TGCAGTGCTAGAGTGTATGGGCTAGTATCCGGGACTCCTAGCACAGATACGCAGTATTTT
V: TRBV5-5; size: many; D: TRBD2; J: TRBJ2-1; length: 14; CDR3: CASSFSSGDNEQFF; DNA: TGTGCCAGCAGCTTTTCTAGCGGGGACAATGAGCAGTTCTTC
V: TRBV25-1; size: .; D: TRBD1; J: TRBJ1-5; length: 16; CDR3: CASSPNGQGSNQPQHF; DNA: TGTGCCAGCAGTCCTAATGGACAGGGATCCAATCAGCCCCAGCATTTT
V: TRBV19; size: many; D: .; J: TRBJ2-7; length: 15; CDR3: CASSMDPGSSYEQYF; DNA: TGTGCCAGTAGTATGGACCCAGGGAGCTCCTACGAGCAGTACTTC
V: TRBV18; size: few; D: .; J: TRBJ2-5; length: 15; CDR3: CASSPRPGSQETQYF; DNA: TGTGCCAGCTCTCCCAGGCCCGGGAGCCAAGAGACCCAGTACTTC
V: TRBV2; size: many; D: .; J: TRBJ1-2; length: 17; CDR3: CASSEGMNWGDLDGYTF; DNA: TGTGCCAGCAGTGAAGGCATGAATTGGGGAGATTTGGATGGCTACACCTTC
V: TRBV12-3/TRBV12-4; size: many; D: .; J: TRBJ1-1; length: 14; CDR3: CASSFVSGGTEAFF; DNA: TGTGCCAGCAGTTTCGTGTCCGGGGGTACTGAAGCTTTCTTT
V: TRBV5-1; size: many; D: .; J: TRBJ2-3; length: 18; CDR3: CASSLAAADTWDTDTQYF; DNA: TGCGCCAGCAGCTTGGCGGCCGCGGACACATGGGACACAGATACGCAGTATTTT
V: TRBV5-6; size: .; D: .; J: TRBJ2-3; length: 15; CDR3: CASSLGAGPTDTQYF; DNA: TGTGCCAGCAGCTTGGGTGCAGGGCCCACAGATACGCAGTATTTT
V: TRBV6-5; size: many; D: .; J: TRBJ1-5; length: 14; CDR3: CASSYSPRNQPQHF; DNA: TGTGCCAGCAGTTACTCGCCACGGAATCAGCCCCAGCATTTT
V: TRBV6-2/TRBV6-3; size: .; D: .; J: TRBJ2-5; length: 15; CDR3: CASSSWIPRQETQYF; DNA: TGTGCCAGCAGTTCGTGGATCCCACGCCAGGAGACCCAGTACTTC
V: TRBV20-1; size: many; D: .; J: TRBJ1-2; length: 15; CDR3: CSFQGGSPTNYGYTF; DNA: TGCAGTTTTCAAGGGGGTTCCCCCACTAACTATGGCTACACCTTC
V: TRBV5-1; size: few; D: .; J: TRBJ1-1; length: 15; CDR3: CASSSGAGGGTEAFF; DNA: TGCGCCAGCAGCTCCGGAGCTGGAGGGGGCACTGAAGCTTTCTTT
V: TRBV11-1; size: many; D: .; J: TRBJ2-1; length: 12; CDR3: CASSPRSNEQFF; DNA: TGTGCCAGCAGCCCCCGGTCCAATGAGCAGTTCTTC
V: TRBV12-3/TRBV12-4; size: many; D: .; J: TRBJ2-7; length: 13; CDR3: CASSLDSFYEQYF; DNA: TGTGCCAGCAGTTTAGACAGCTTCTACGAGCAGTACTTC
V: TRBV4-2; size: few; D: .; J: TRBJ2-6; length: 18; CDR3: CASSQEATSTSGANVLTF; DNA: TGTGCCAGCAGCCAAGAGGCCACATCAACCTCTGGGGCCAACGTCCTGACTTTC
V: TRBV7-2; size: few; D: TRBD2; J: TRBJ2-5; length: 14; CDR3: CASSLGGRKETQYF; DNA: TGTGCCAGCAGCTTGGGGGGGAGAAAAGAGACCCAGTACTTC
V: TRBV20-1; size: many; D: .; J: TRBJ2-7; length: 12; CDR3: CSARFLSYEQYF; DNA: TGCAGTGCTAGATTCCTTTCCTACGAGCAGTACTTC
V: TRBV20-1; size: many; D: TRBD2; J: TRBJ2-1; length: 14; CDR3: CSALREGKDNEQFF; DNA: TGCAGTGCTCTGCGGGAGGGCAAGGACAATGAGCAGTTCTTC
V: TRBV12-3/TRBV12-4; size: many; D: TRBD1; J: TRBJ1-1; length: 13; CDR3: CASRRTGGTEAFF; DNA: TGTGCCAGCAGAAGGACAGGGGGCACTGAAGCTTTCTTT
V: TRBV11-2; size: .; D: .; J: TRBJ2-1; length: 20; CDR3: CASSYWGSRSASVSYNEQFF; DNA: TGTGCCAGCAGCTACTGGGGGTCGAGGTCGGCTAGCGTATCCTACAATGAGCAGTTCTTC
V: TRBV9; size: many; D: TRBD1; J: TRBJ2-1; length: 17; CDR3: CASSVGGGTGMDNEQFF; DNA: TGTGCCAGCAGCGTAGGAGGAGGGACAGGGATGGACAATGAGCAGTTCTTC
V: TRBV7-3; size: many; D: .; J: TRBJ1-1; length: 13; CDR3: CASSLTRQAPAFF; DNA: TGTGCCAGCAGCTTAACGAGGCAGGCCCCAGCTTTCTTT
V: TRBV4-3; size: many; D: TRBD1; J: TRBJ2-1; length: 16; CDR3: CASSHLYGTGNNEQFF; DNA: TGCGCCAGCAGCCACCTTTACGGGACAGGAAACAATGAGCAGTTCTTC
V: TRBV7-2; size: few; D: .; J: TRBJ2-3; length: 14; CDR3: CASSSAPGANTQYF; DNA: TGTGCCAGCAGCTCCGCCCCAGGGGCAAATACGCAGTATTTT
V: TRBV5-1; size: many; D: TRBD1; J: TRBJ1-6; length: 15; CDR3: CASRLTGQGSSPLHF; DNA: TGCGCCAGCAGACTAACGGGACAGGGAAGTTCACCCCTCCACTTT
V: TRBV7-2; size: few; D: .; J: TRBJ1-2; length: 14; CDR3: CASSLVAVLYGYTF; DNA: TGTGCCAGCAGCTTAGTGGCCGTTCTCTATGGCTACACCTTC
V: TRBV30; size: .; D: TRBD1; J: TRBJ1-2; length: 14; CDR3: CAWSVGDRGYGYTF; DNA: TGTGCCTGGAGTGTAGGGGACAGGGGGTATGGCTACACCTTC
V: TRBV20-1; size: many; D: .; J: TRBJ1-2; length: 13; CDR3: CSAVGGTSYGYTF; DNA: TGCAGTGCTGTGGGGGGGACCAGTTATGGCTACACCTTC
V: TRBV5-1; size: few; D: TRBD2; J: TRBJ2-2; length: 16; CDR3: CASSLVGLQITGELFF; DNA: TGCGCCAGCAGCTTGGTGGGACTACAGATCACCGGGGAGCTGTTTTTT
V: TRBV7-6; size: many; D: .; J: TRBJ2-7; length: 13; CDR3: CASSLAGFYEQYF; DNA: TGTGCCAGCAGCTTAGCGGGCTTCTACGAGCAGTACTTC
V: TRBV6-5; size: many; D: .; J: TRBJ1-2; length: 12; CDR3: CASRGAAYGYTF; DNA: TGTGCCAGCAGGGGAGCGGCCTATGGCTACACCTTC
V: TRBV15; size: .; D: TRBD2; J: TRBJ2-1; length: 16; CDR3: CATSVRAGGDYNEQFF; DNA: TGTGCCACCAGCGTCCGAGCGGGAGGGGACTACAATGAGCAGTTCTTC
V: TRBV12-3/TRBV12-4; size: many; D: .; J: TRBJ1-6; length: 15; CDR3: CASSLVPPYNSPLHF; DNA: TGTGCCAGCAGTTTGGTTCCACCCTATAATTCACCCCTCCACTTT
V: TRBV10-3; size: many; D: .; J: TRBJ1-1; length: 16; CDR3: CASSGGTAIMNTEAFF; DNA: TGTGCCTCCAGCGGGGGAACTGCCATTATGAACACTGAAGCTTTCTTT
V: TRBV18; size: many; D: .; J: TRBJ1-1; length: 15; CDR3: CASSPNRASHTEAFF; DNA: TGTGCCAGCTCACCCAACAGGGCGTCGCACACTGAAGCTTTCTTT
V: TRBV5-1; size: many; D: .; J: TRBJ1-1; length: 15; CDR3: CASSPDGSGTTEAFF; DNA: TGCGCCAGCAGCCCGGACGGTTCGGGGACCACTGAAGCTTTCTTT
V: TRBV7-2; size: many; D: .; J: TRBJ1-4; length: 15; CDR3: CASSLDSQGNEKLFF; DNA: TGTGCCAGCAGCTTAGATTCCCAGGGGAATGAAAAACTGTTTTTT
V: TRBV4-3; size: .; D: TRBD1; J: TRBJ2-7; length: 17; CDR3: CASSQGRPGTGVYEQYF; DNA: TGCGCCAGCAGCCAAGGGAGGCCCGGGACAGGGGTCTACGAGCAGTACTTC
V: TRBV29-1; size: few; D: .; J: TRBJ2-3; length: 10; CDR3: CSVRTDTQYF; DNA: TGCAGCGTCCGAACAGATACGCAGTATTTT
V: TRBV12-3/TRBV12-4; size: .; D: TRBD1; J: TRBJ1-4; length: 16; CDR3: CASTSGTGGLGEKLFF; DNA: TGTGCCAGCACTTCAGGGACAGGGGGCTTAGGTGAAAAACTGTTTTTT
V: TRBV29-1; size: many; D: .; J: TRBJ2-3; length: 15; CDR3: CSAVQGTGGTDTQYF; DNA: TGCAGCGCAGTACAGGGAACCGGTGGAACAGATACGCAGTATTTT
V: TRBV24-1; size: .; D: TRBD1; J: TRBJ2-3; length: 17; CDR3: CDTSDPPGTGNTDTQYF; DNA: TGTGACACCAGTGATCCACCCGGGACAGGGAACACAGATACGCAGTATTTT
V: TRBV7-2; size: .; D: .; J: TRBJ1-5; length: 15; CDR3: CASSLDMGGNQPQHF; DNA: TGTGCCAGCAGCTTAGACATGGGTGGCAATCAGCCCCAGCATTTT
V: TRBV4-3; size: many; D: .; J: TRBJ2-7; length: 16; CDR3: CASSRDFRAPQDEQYF; DNA: TGCGCCAGCAGCCGAGACTTTCGGGCCCCCCAGGACGAGCAGTACTTC